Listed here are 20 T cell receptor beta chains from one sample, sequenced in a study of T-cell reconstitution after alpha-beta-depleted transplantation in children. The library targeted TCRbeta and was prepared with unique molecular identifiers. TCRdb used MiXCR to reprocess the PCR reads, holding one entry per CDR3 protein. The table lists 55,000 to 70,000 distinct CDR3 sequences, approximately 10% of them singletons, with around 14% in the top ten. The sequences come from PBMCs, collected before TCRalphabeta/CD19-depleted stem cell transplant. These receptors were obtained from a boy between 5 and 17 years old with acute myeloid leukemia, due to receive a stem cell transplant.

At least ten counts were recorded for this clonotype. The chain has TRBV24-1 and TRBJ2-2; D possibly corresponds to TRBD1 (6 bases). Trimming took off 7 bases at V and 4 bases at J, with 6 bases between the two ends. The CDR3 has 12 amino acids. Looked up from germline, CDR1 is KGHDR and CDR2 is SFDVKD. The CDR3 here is CATRGATGELFF. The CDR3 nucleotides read TGTGCCACCAGGGGGGCCACCGGGGAGCTGTTTTTT.

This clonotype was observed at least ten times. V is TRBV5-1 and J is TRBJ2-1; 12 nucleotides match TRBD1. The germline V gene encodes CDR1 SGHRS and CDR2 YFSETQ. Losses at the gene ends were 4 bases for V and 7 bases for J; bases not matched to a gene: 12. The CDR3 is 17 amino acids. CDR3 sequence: CASSVKPGQGAWNEQFF. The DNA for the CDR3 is TGCGCCAGCAGCGTAAAACCGGGACAGGGGGCTTGGAATGAGCAGTTCTTC.

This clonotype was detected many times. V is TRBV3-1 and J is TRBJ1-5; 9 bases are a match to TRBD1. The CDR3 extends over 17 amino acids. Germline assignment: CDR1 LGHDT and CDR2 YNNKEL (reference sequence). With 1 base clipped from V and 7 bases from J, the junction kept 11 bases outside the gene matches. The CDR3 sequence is CASSQGATGGGSQPQHF. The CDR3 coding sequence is TGTGCCAGCAGCCAAGGTGCGACAGGGGGGGGTTCACAGCCCCAGCATTTT.

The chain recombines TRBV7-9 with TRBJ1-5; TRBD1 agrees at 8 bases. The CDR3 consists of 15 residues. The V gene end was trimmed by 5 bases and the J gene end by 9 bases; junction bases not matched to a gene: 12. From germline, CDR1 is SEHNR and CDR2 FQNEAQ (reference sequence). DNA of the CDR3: TGTGCCAGCAGCGAGACAGGGGATCAAGGACGGCCCCAGCATTTT. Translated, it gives CASSETGDQGRPQHF.

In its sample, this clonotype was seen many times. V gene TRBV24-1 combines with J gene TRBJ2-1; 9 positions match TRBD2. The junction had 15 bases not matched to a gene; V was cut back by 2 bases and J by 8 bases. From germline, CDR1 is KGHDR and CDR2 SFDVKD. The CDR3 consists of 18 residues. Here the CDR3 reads CATSDWPGVAGGPYEQFF. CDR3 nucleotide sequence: TGTGCCACCAGTGATTGGCCAGGGGTGGCGGGAGGGCCCTATGAGCAGTTCTTC.

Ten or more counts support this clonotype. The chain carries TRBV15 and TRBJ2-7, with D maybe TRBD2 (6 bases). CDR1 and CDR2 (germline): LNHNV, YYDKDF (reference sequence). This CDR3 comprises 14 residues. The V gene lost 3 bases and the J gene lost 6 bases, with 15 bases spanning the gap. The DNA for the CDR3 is TGTGCCACCAGCAGGGGGGGAAGGGCCGGCGAGCAGTACGTC. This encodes CATSRGGRAGEQYV.

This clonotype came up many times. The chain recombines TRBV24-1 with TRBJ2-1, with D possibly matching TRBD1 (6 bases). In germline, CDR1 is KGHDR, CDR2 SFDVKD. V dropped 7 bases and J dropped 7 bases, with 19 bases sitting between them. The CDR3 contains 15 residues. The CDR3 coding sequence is TGTGCCACCAGCTACTCAGGGGAGAATGTAAATGAGCAGTTCTTC. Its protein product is CATSYSGENVNEQFF.

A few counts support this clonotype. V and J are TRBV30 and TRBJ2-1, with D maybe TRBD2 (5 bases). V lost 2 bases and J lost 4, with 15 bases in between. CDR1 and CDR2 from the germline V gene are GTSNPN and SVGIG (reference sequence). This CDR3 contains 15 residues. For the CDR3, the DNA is TGTGCCTGGAGTCTCGGCTGGAGGAGGTACAATGAGCAGTTCTTC. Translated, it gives CAWSLGWRRYNEQFF. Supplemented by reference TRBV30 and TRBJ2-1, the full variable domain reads SQTIHQWPATLVQPVGSPLSLECTVEGTSNPNLYWYRQAAGRGLQLLFYSVGIGQISSEVPQNLSASRPQDRQFILSSKKLLLSDSGFYLCAWSLGWRRYNEQFFGPGTRLTVL.

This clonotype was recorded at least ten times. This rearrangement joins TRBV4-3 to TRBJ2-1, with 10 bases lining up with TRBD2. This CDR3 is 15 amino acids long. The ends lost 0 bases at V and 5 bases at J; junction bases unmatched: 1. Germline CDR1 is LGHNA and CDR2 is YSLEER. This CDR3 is CASSQELAGNNEQFF. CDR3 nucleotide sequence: TGCGCCAGCAGCCAAGAACTAGCGGGAAACAATGAGCAGTTCTTC.

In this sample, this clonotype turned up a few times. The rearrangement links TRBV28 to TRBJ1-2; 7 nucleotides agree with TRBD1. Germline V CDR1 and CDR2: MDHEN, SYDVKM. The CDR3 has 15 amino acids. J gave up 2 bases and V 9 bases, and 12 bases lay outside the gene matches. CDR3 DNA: TGTGCCAGTAGCCCGGGACAGACTATCAACTATGGCTACACCTTC. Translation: CASSPGQTINYGYTF.

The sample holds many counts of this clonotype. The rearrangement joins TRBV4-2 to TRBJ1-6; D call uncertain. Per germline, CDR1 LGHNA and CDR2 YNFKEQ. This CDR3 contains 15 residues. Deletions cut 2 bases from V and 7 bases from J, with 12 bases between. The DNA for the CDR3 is TGTGCCAGCAGCCAAACCGCTTTACTAAATTCACCCCTCCACTTT. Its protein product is CASSQTALLNSPLHF.

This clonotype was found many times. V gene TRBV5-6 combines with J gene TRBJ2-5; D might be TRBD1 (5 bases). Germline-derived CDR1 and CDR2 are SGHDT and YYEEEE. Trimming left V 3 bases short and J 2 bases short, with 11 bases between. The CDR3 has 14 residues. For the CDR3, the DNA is TGTGCCAGCAGCTCGTGGACATATCAAGAGACCCAGTACTTC. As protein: CASSSWTYQETQYF.

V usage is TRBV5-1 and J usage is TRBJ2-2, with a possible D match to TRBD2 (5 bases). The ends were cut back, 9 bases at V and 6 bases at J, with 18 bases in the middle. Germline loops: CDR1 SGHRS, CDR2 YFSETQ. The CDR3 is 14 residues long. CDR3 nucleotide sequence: TGCGCCATGGGCTCCGGGATAGGGTCCGGGGAGCTGTTTTTT. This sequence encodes CAMGSGIGSGELFF.

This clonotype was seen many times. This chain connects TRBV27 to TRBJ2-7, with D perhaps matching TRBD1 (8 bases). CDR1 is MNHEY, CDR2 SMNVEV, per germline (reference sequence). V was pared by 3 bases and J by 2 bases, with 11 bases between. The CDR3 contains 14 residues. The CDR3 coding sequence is TGTGCCAGCAGTTTTACAGGGGGGGCCTACGAGCAGTACTTC. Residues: CASSFTGGAYEQYF.

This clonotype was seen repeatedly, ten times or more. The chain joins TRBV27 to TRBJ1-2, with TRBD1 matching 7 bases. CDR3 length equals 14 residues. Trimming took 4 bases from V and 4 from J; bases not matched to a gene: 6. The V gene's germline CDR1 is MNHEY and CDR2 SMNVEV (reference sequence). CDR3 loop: CASSSFTGVYGYTF. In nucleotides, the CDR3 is TGTGCCAGCAGTTCCTTTACAGGGGTCTATGGCTACACCTTC.

As DNA, the CDR3 is TGTGCCAGCAGCGTAGTTCCGGGGCTAGCGCCTAGCTCTGGGGCCAACGTCCTGACTTTC. This codes for CASSVVPGLAPSSGANVLTF. The chain is built from TRBV9 and TRBJ2-6, with D tentatively TRBD2 (6 bases). The ends were cut back, 0 bases at V and 0 bases at J, with 19 bases in the middle. This CDR3 has 20 residues. The germline V gene has CDR1 SGDLS and CDR2 YYNGEE. The complete variable domain, with remaining parts taken from reference TRBV9 and TRBJ2-6, reads DSGVTQTPKHLITATGQRVTLRCSPRSGDLSVYWYQQSLDQGLQFLIQYYNGEERAKGNILERFSAQQFPDLHSELNLSSLELGDSALYFCASSVVPGLAPSSGANVLTFGAGSRLTVL.

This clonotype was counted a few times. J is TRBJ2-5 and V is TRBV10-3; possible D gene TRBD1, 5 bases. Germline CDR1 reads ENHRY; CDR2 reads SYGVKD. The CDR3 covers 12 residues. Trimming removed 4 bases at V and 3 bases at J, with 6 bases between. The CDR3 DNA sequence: TGTGCCATCAGTGGACAGAAAGAGACCCAGTACTTC. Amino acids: CAISGQKETQYF.

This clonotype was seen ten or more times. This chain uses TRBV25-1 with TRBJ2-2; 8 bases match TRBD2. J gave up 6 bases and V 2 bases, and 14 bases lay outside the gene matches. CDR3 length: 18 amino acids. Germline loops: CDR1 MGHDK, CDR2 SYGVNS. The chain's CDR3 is CASSEHSGNSYSAGELFF. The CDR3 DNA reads TGTGCCAGCAGTGAACATAGCGGGAACTCGTACTCCGCCGGGGAGCTGTTTTTT.

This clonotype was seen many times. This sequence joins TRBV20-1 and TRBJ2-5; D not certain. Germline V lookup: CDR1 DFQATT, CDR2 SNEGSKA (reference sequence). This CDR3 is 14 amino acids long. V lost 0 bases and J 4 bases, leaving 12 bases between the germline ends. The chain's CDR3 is CSAREGSGLETQYF. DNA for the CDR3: TGCAGTGCTAGAGAAGGATCGGGCTTAGAGACCCAGTACTTC.

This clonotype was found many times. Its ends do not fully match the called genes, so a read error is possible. As DNA, the CDR3 is TGTGCTAGCAGCTTAGCACCTGACAGGGAGCAGTTCTTC. Translated, it gives CASSLAPDREQFF. The chain is built from TRBV7-7 and TRBJ2-1; weak D call: TRBD1 (6 bases). Germline V gives CDR1 SSHAT, CDR2 FNYEAQ (reference sequence). CDR3 length equals 13 residues.